Listed below are T cell receptor beta chains from one sample, sequenced in a study of OX40 agonist ivuxolimab in advanced cancers. Profiling relied on immunoSEQ multiplex PCR, and the TCRdb table lists in-frame clones only, not all of them. The table has approximately 75,000 clones, more than 75% seen once; the top ten hold over 5%. Source: CD4+ or CD8+ T cells sorted from blood, taken in a trial of the OX40 agonist ivuxolimab. These receptors were obtained from an adult with an advanced solid tumor such as melanoma, head and neck, liver or kidney cancer. Both conserved end residues are part of each CDR3. Fields, in order: clone size, D gene, V gene, J gene, CDR3 protein, CDR3 DNA. A D gene is named only where the DNA matches it firmly. Size is omitted from some rows. Given values are once, few, many or a class for expanded clones.

>-|-|TRBV7-3|TRBJ2-5
CASSFGGGEETQYF
TGTGCCAGCAGCTTCGGTGGAGGGGAGGAGACCCAGTACTTC
>-|-|TRBV23-1|TRBJ2-4
CATAWGRPLAKNIQYF
TGCGCCACCGCCTGGGGCAGGCCTTTAGCCAAAAACATTCAGTACTTC
>-|-|TRBV4-2|TRBJ1-3
CASSQKQGQSSGNTIYF
TGTGCCAGCAGCCAAAAACAAGGACAGTCCTCTGGAAACACCATATATTTT
>-|-|TRBV5-4|TRBJ1-3
CASSRASSGERNTIYF
TGTGCCAGCAGCCGCGCCTCGTCAGGGGAGAGAAACACCATATATTTT
>-|-|TRBV11-1|TRBJ2-6
CASSLLASGANVLTF
TGTGCCAGCAGCTTACTGGCTTCTGGGGCCAACGTCCTGACTTTC
>-|-|TRBV2|TRBJ1-1
CASSVQGNTEAFF
TGTGCCAGCAGTGTACAGGGGAACACTGAAGCTTTCTTT
>-|TRBD1|TRBV9|TRBJ1-1
CASSVLQGNIGTEAFF
TGTGCCAGCAGCGTTCTACAGGGGAATATAGGCACTGAAGCTTTCTTT
>few|-|TRBV7-9|TRBJ1-6
CASSRAQGISPLHF
TGTGCCAGCAGCCGAGCCCAGGGAATCTCACCCCTCCACTTT
>-|-|TRBV7-3|TRBJ1-5
CASIAGIPDYSNQPQHF
TGTGCCAGCATTGCGGGCATCCCGGACTATAGCAATCAGCCCCAGCATTTT
>-|-|TRBV6-1|TRBJ1-2
CASSEDNGYYGYTF
TGTGCCAGCAGTGAAGATAATGGCTACTATGGCTACACCTTC
>-|-|TRBV11-3|TRBJ2-1
CASRTPEYNEQFF
TGTGCCAGCAGAACGCCAGAGTACAATGAGCAGTTCTTC
>-|-|TRBV28|TRBJ1-5
CASLTQGGGNQPQHF
TGTGCCAGTTTGACTCAGGGTGGCGGCAATCAGCCCCAGCATTTT
>-|-|TRBV7-9|TRBJ2-1
CASTSGLSNEQFF
TGTGCCAGCACCTCGGGACTCAGCAATGAGCAGTTCTTC
>-|-|TRBV7-9|TRBJ1-4
CASSLEEELFF
TGTGCCAGCAGCTTAGAAGAGGAACTGTTTTTT
>-|-|TRBV7-6|TRBJ2-2
CASSPGLRGRNTGELFF
TGTGCCAGCAGCCCCGGGTTGAGGGGCAGGAACACCGGGGAGCTGTTTTTT
>-|TRBD2|TRBV7-7|TRBJ2-5
CASSVGGLAGQETQYF
TGTGCTAGCAGCGTGGGGGGACTAGCGGGTCAAGAGACCCAGTACTTC
>-|TRBD2|TRBV7-2|TRBJ2-1
CASSLGFRGGSSYNEQFF
TGTGCCAGCAGCTTAGGTTTCCGCGGGGGAAGCTCCTACAATGAGCAGTTCTTC
>-|TRBD2|TRBV4-3|TRBJ2-7
CASSQEPGASSGLSYEQYF
TGCGCCAGCAGCCAAGAACCGGGGGCTTCTAGCGGGTTGTCCTACGAGCAGTACTTC
>-|-|TRBV2|TRBJ2-5
CASSSVQGRGETQYF
TGTGCCAGCAGCTCGGTACAGGGGCGGGGGGAGACCCAGTACTTC
>once|TRBD1|TRBV19|TRBJ2-7
CASSRSGQGYEQYF
TGTGCCAGTAGTAGATCGGGACAGGGCTACGAGCAGTACTTC
>-|TRBD1|TRBV27|TRBJ1-2
CASSLYFTGGFNGYTF
TGTGCCAGCAGTTTATATTTCACAGGGGGTTTCAATGGCTACACCTTC
>-|-|TRBV7-2|TRBJ2-2
CASSRTGHRNTGELFF
TGTGCCAGCAGCCGAACGGGACACCGGAACACCGGGGAGCTGTTTTTT
>-|-|TRBV6-5|TRBJ2-5
CASSYSSPKGETQYF
TGTGCCAGCAGTTACTCCAGTCCGAAGGGGGAGACCCAGTACTTC
>-|-|TRBV6-1|TRBJ1-2
CASSEEAQPEYYGYTF
TGTGCCAGCAGTGAAGAGGCCCAACCCGAATACTATGGCTACACCTTC
>-|-|TRBV27|TRBJ1-1
CASSSSGKTEAFF
TGTGCCAGCAGTTCCTCCGGGAAGACCGAAGCTTTCTTT
>-|-|TRBV19|TRBJ1-1
CASSIGQMNTEAFF
TGTGCCAGTAGTATAGGCCAGATGAACACTGAAGCTTTCTTT
>-|-|TRBV14|TRBJ2-1
CASSSSLSLPLNEQFF
TGTGCCAGCAGCTCCTCGTTATCTCTCCCATTAAATGAGCAGTTCTTC
>-|-|TRBV7-9|TRBJ2-3
CASSLAGRDTQYF
TGTGCCAGCAGCTTAGCAGGTAGAGATACGCAGTATTTT
>-|-|TRBV7-2|TRBJ2-1
CASSPSSASYNEQFF
TGTGCCAGCAGCCCCTCTAGCGCATCCTACAATGAGCAGTTCTTC
>-|-|TRBV11-2|TRBJ1-3
CASSELQGSRNTIYF
TGTGCCAGCAGCGAACTACAGGGCTCTCGAAACACCATATATTTT
>-|-|TRBV28|TRBJ1-2
CASSIQTNYGYTF
TGTGCCAGCAGTATACAGACGAACTATGGCTACACCTTC
>-|TRBD2|TRBV5-4|TRBJ2-2
CASSLTSGNTGELFF
TGTGCCAGCAGCTTGACTAGCGGGAACACCGGGGAGCTGTTTTTT
>-|TRBD1|TRBV4-1|TRBJ2-7
CASSLGQGYEQYF
TGCGCCAGCAGCCTAGGACAGGGCTACGAGCAGTACTTC
>once|TRBD1|TRBV28|TRBJ1-4
CASRTGGGKQEKLFF
TGTGCCAGCAGGACAGGGGGGGGCAAGCAGGAAAAACTGTTTTTT
>-|-|TRBV10-3|TRBJ1-2
CAINRDGDYGYTF
TGTGCCATCAATAGGGACGGGGACTATGGCTACACCTTC
>-|TRBD1|TRBV29-1|TRBJ1-5
CSVRTGSNQPQHF
TGCAGCGTAAGGACAGGGAGCAATCAGCCCCAGCATTTT
>-|TRBD2|TRBV7-9|TRBJ2-5
CASSRGAGASETQYF
TGTGCCAGCAGCCGTGGGGCGGGAGCGTCGGAGACCCAGTACTTC
>-|-|TRBV5-1|TRBJ1-2
CASSGGGVPFASLGYTF
TGCGCCAGCAGCGGGGGAGGGGTTCCGTTTGCTTCTTTAGGCTACACCTTC
>-|TRBD2|TRBV6-5|TRBJ2-5
CASSSQRGAVQETQYF
TGTGCCAGCAGTTCTCAGCGGGGGGCCGTTCAAGAGACCCAGTACTTC
>-|-|TRBV18|TRBJ1-1
CASSSGSTEAFF
TGTGCCAGCTCCTCAGGGAGCACTGAAGCTTTCTTT
>-|-|TRBV4-2|TRBJ1-6
CASSQERYNSPLHF
TGTGCCAGCAGCCAAGAGCGGTATAATTCACCCCTCCACTTT
>few|TRBD2|TRBV14|TRBJ2-7
CASSQIGSGTYEQYF
TGTGCCAGCAGCCAGATTGGTAGCGGGACCTACGAGCAGTACTTC
>-|-|TRBV29-1|TRBJ2-1
CSVVSLDYNEQFF
TGCAGCGTTGTTAGTTTAGACTACAATGAGCAGTTCTTC
>many|TRBD1|TRBV11-2|TRBJ1-6
CASSFDLGQVNYNSPLHF
TGTGCCAGCAGCTTTGACTTGGGACAGGTTAATTATAATTCACCCCTCCACTTT
>-|TRBD1|TRBV28|TRBJ1-1
CASSLWTGEVEAFF
TGTGCCAGCAGTTTGTGGACAGGGGAAGTTGAAGCTTTCTTT
>few|TRBD1|TRBV27|TRBJ2-7
CASSLMGQGDEQYF
TGTGCCAGCAGTTTAATGGGACAGGGGGACGAGCAGTACTTC
>-|-|TRBV5-1|TRBJ1-2
CASSLDQGTYGYTF
TGCGCCAGCAGCTTGGATCAGGGAACCTATGGCTACACCTTC
>-|-|TRBV5-1|TRBJ2-5
CASRMETGQETQYF
TGCGCCAGCAGGATGGAGACAGGTCAAGAGACCCAGTACTTC
>-|-|TRBV6-5|TRBJ2-7
CASSYRKTSYEQYF
TGTGCCAGCAGTTACAGGAAGACCTCCTACGAGCAGTACTTC
>-|-|TRBV11-3|TRBJ2-6
CASSLVGGSGANVLTF
TGTGCCAGCAGCTTAGTAGGGGGGAGTGGGGCCAACGTCCTGACTTTC
>-|-|TRBV28|TRBJ2-1
CASNSQSSYNEQFF
TGTGCCAGCAATAGCCAAAGCTCCTACAATGAGCAGTTCTTC
>-|-|TRBV6-6|TRBJ2-1
CASSYNDYNEQFF
TGTGCCAGCAGTTACAACGACTACAATGAGCAGTTCTTC
>-|TRBD1|TRBV2|TRBJ2-7
CASSETGGMYEQYF
TGTGCCAGCAGTGAAACAGGGGGCATGTACGAGCAGTACTTC
>-|-|TRBV7-2|TRBJ2-1
CASSFLLGLGGHEQFF
TGTGCCAGCAGCTTTCTTCTAGGGCTAGGGGGACATGAGCAGTTCTTC
>-|TRBD1|TRBV5-1|TRBJ1-1
CASSWGTGITEAFF
TGCGCCAGCAGCTGGGGGACAGGGATCACTGAAGCTTTCTTT